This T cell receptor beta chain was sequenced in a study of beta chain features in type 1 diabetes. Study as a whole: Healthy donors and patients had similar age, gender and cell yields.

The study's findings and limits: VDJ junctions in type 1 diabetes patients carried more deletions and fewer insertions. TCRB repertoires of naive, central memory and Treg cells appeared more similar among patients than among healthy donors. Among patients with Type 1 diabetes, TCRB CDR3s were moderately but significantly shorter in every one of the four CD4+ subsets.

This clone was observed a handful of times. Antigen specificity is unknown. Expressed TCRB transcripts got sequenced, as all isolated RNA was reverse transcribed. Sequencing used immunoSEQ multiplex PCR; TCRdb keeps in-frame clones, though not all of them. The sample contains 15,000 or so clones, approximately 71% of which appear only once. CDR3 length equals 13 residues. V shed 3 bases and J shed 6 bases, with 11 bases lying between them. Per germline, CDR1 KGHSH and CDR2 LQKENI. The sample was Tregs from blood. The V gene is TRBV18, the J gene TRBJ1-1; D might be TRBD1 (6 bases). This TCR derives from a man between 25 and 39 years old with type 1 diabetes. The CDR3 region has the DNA TGTGCCAGCTCACCGGGGGGGCCGGCTGAAGCTTTCTTT. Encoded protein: CASSPGGPAEAFF.